This T cell receptor (beta chain) was obtained from a study of cytomegalovirus exposure and HLA in healthy donors. Amplification used 60 Vbeta primers and 13 Jbeta primers. The repertoire was sequenced with immunoSEQ multiplex PCR; TCRdb's copy has only in-frame clones and lacks some. The table shows around 130,000 clones, with roughly 84% occurring only once. Sequencing used PBMCs. The receptor comes from a boy aged 10-17 years in good health and CMV-seronegative.

The CDR3 spells CASSETDRDYGYTF. CDR3 nucleotide sequence: TGTGCCAGCAGTGAGACGGACAGGGACTATGGCTACACCTTC. The rearrangement uses TRBV2 and TRBJ1-2; TRBD1 matches 8 bases. Germline values: CDR1 SNHLY, CDR2 FYNNEI. The V and J ends lost 3 bases and 3 bases, in that order; junction bases with no gene match: 3. The CDR3 length is 14 residues.